This entry is about one T cell receptor (beta chain). The antigen is undetermined. The source of the sample is a study of OX40 agonist ivuxolimab in advanced cancers. Background on the study: Of the participants, 40% to 50% had some prior anti-PD-1, anti-PD-L1 or anti-CTLA-4 therapy, which was allowed.

From germline, CDR1 is MNHEY and CDR2 SMNVEV (reference sequence). The CDR3 is made up of 14 amino acids. Losses at the gene ends were 2 bases for V and 3 bases for J; bases not matched to a gene: 4. General observations from the study: Relative to CD4+, CD8+ T cells held more expanded clones on average.

Sequencing was performed with immunoSEQ multiplex PCR; in TCRdb, only in-frame clones are kept and a portion is missing. Of 94,000 or so clones listed, roughly four fifths are singletons. The sample consisted of CD4+ or CD8+ T cells sorted from blood, taken in a trial of the OX40 agonist ivuxolimab. This TCR came from an adult with an advanced solid tumor such as melanoma, head and neck, liver or kidney cancer. The chain couples TRBV27 to TRBJ2-7; 7 bases align to TRBD2. The CDR3 DNA follows: TGTGCCAGCAGTTTAGCGGGAGAGCGCTACGAGCAGTACTTC. Protein sequence: CASSLAGERYEQYF.